This TCR beta chain was captured by sequencing in a study of blood T cell repertoires in COVID-19. In the study overall: Some COVID-19 samples were acute and others convalescent; all came from the United States, Italy and Spain. PBMCs, B-cell-depleted T cells, or T cells provided the cDNA or gDNA that made up the material.

Seattle's enrolled individuals joined amid active infection and were then monitored longitudinally. Only in-frame clones appear in the TCRdb table, and some are missing; sequencing was by immunoSEQ multiplex PCR. Altogether 250,000 to 300,000 clones are present, approximately 91% being singletons, with the ten largest covering over 9%. Germline V CDR1 and CDR2: MDHEN, SYDVKM. J was trimmed by 10 bases and V by 5 bases; bases with no gene match: 7. The CDR3 totals 13 residues. The rearrangement joins TRBV28 to TRBJ1-4; 7 bases map to TRBD1. Sample: peripheral blood. The sequence was obtained from a woman aged 25 to 45 with COVID-19, enrolled during active disease. CDR3 amino acids: CASSTGTDGKLFF. CDR3 nucleotide sequence: TGTGCCAGCAGTACAGGGACAGATGGAAAACTGTTTTTT.